This record looks at one TCR beta chain sequence and its context. This clonotype has just one count. This receptor's antigen is unknown. The input lacks base qualities; no much larger clone sits a single base away. The library was prepared using PCR. For sequencing, an Illumina HiSeq 2500 was employed. To reduce PCR and sequencing biases, unique molecular identifiers were incorporated into the TCR beta cDNA libraries. Per 1 to 10 million input T cells, roughly 0.5 million cDNA molecules were obtained, such that each molecule approximated one T cell. Patient libraries were prepared and sequenced with the same protocol used for the earlier healthy control dataset. Samples belonging to the same batch were prepared together, multiplexed and sequenced on a shared HiSeq lane. Turning to the authors' computational methods: Raw barcoded reads were processed with MIGEC, and single-read molecular identifier groups were discarded before consensus assembly and CDR3 extraction. Clonotype tables were post-analysed with VDJtools, and diversity was normalized by down-sampling all datasets to the smallest sample size. In repertoire overlap clustering, CDR3 amino acid sequences, but not nucleotide sequences, were matched to correct batch-related cross-sample contamination. TCRdb trimmed public reads at Q25 via fastp, called clones via MiXCR and kept in-frame beta chains. Rows are combined by CDR3 protein, so each entry shows the most common genes and DNA. TCRdb, not the authors, supplied the V and J calls. In all, the sample holds 650,000 to 900,000 distinct CDR3 sequences, and just over 45% of those were seen once. The ten largest clones capture over 4.5% of the sample.

V was cut back by 4 bases and J by 8 bases, leaving a gap of 8 bases between them. The germline V gene encodes CDR1 SQVTM and CDR2 ANQGSEA. Including cysteine and phenylalanine, the CDR3 has 10 amino acids. The DNA shown is the 30-base CDR3, in frame from base 1. The sample originates from a study of post-analysis software for immune sequencing data (dated by TCRdb to 2013 to 2016). Describing the broader study: Recorded disease courses included relapsing-remitting, secondary progressive and progressive-relapsing multiple sclerosis, with some patients lacking subtype annotation. The multiple sclerosis patient repertoires were compared with 11 previously published healthy control repertoires from donors aged roughly 6 to 25 years. A subset of samples was prepared in parallel using single-end sample barcoding, then pooled and co-amplified after Illumina adapter ligation. Here is what the overall study found, with its caveats: Direct clustering with F measure showed strong co-clustering of samples prepared in the same batch, prompting a batch-effect correction. Normalized Chao1 diversity was significantly lower in multiple sclerosis patients than controls, suggesting substantial peripheral T-cell clonal expansion. The control group was slightly older than the multiple sclerosis patient group. Patients showed significantly higher frequencies than controls for a handful of TRBV segments, among them TRBV5-6, TRBV5-1 and TRBV20-1.

To demonstrate the VDJtools post-analysis software, TCR beta repertoires were profiled from the peripheral blood of roughly 14 young patients with multiple sclerosis. Multiple sclerosis patients were children and adolescents aged roughly 6 to 17 years. In this chain, TRBV29-1 is recombined with TRBJ1-1, with the D segment identity uncertain. Sequenced material: blood. This clonotype was obtained from a girl aged 5-17 years with multiple sclerosis. The CDR3: CSVVSGEAFF. The DNA sequence is as follows: TGCAGCGTTGTATCTGGGGAAGCTTTCTTT.